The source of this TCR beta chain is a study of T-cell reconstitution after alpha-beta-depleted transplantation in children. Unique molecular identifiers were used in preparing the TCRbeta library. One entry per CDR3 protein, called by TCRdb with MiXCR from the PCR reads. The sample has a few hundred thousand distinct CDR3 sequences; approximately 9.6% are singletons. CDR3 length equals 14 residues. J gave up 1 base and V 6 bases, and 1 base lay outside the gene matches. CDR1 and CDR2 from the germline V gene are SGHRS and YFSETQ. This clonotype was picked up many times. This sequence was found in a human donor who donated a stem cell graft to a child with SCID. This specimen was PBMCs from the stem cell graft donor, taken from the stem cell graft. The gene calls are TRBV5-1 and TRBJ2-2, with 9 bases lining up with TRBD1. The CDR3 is CASKGQGNTGELFF. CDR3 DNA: TGCGCCAGCAAGGGACAGGGGAACACCGGGGAGCTGTTTTTT. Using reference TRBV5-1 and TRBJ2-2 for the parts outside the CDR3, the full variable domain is KAGVTQTPRYLIKTRGQQVTLSCSPISGHRSVSWYQQTPGQGLQFLFEYFSETQRNKGNFPGRFSGRQFSNSRSEMNVSTLELGDSALYLCASKGQGNTGELFFGEGSRLTVL.